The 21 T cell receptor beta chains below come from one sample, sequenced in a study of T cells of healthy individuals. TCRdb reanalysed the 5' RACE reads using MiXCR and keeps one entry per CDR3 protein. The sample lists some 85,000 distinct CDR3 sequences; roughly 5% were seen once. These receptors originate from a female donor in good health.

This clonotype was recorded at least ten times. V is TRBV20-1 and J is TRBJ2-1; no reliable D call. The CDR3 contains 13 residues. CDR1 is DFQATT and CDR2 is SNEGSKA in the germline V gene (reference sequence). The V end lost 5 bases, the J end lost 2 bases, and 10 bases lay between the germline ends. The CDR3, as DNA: TGCAGTGCTTTCGGAACGCCCTACAATGAGCAGTTCTTC. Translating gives CSAFGTPYNEQFF.

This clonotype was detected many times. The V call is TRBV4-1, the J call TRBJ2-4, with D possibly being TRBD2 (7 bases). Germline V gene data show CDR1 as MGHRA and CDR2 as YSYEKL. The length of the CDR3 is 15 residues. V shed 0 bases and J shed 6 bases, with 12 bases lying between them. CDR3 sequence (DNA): TGCGCCAGCAGCCAAGACAGGGGCGGGGGAAACATTCAGTACTTC. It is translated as CASSQDRGGGNIQYF.

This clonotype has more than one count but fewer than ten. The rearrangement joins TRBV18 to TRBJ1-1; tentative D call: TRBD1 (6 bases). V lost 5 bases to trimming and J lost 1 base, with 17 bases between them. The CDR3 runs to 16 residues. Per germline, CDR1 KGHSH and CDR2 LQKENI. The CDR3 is CASSSYTGIQNTEAFF. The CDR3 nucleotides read TGTGCCAGCTCATCTTACACAGGGATCCAGAACACTGAAGCTTTCTTT. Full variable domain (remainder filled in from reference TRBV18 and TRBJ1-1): NAGVMQNPRHLVRRRGQEARLRCSPMKGHSHVYWYRQLPEEGLKFMVYLQKENIIDESGMPKERFSAEFPKEGPSILRIQQVVRGDSAAYFCASSSYTGIQNTEAFFGQGTRLTVV.

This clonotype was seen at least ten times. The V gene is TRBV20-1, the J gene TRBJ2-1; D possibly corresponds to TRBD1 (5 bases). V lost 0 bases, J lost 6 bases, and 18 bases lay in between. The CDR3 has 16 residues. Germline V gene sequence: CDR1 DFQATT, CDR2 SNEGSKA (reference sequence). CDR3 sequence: CSARDLDSRQGNEQFF. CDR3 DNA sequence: TGCAGTGCTAGAGATCTTGATTCCCGGCAGGGCAATGAGCAGTTCTTC.

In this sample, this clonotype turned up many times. For the CDR3, the DNA is TGTGCCAGCAGCTTGGCCTTAGGTCGGCTGACTGAGCAGTTCTTC. Translation gives CASSLALGRLTEQFF. This chain joins TRBV5-5 and TRBJ2-1, with unresolved D. Germline V lookup: CDR1 SGHKS, CDR2 YYEKEE (reference sequence). V lost 0 bases, J lost 9 bases, and 16 bases lay in between. This CDR3 spans 15 amino acids.

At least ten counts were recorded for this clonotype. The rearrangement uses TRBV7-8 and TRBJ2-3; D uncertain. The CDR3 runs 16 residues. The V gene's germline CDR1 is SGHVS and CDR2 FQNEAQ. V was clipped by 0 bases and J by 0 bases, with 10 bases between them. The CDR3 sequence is CASSLASGSSTDTQYF. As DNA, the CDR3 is TGTGCCAGCAGCTTAGCGTCAGGATCTAGCACAGATACGCAGTATTTT.

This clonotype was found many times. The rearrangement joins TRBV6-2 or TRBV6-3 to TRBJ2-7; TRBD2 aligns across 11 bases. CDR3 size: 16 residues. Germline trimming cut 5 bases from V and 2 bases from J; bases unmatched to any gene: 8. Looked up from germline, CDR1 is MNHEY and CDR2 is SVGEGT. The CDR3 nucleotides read TGTGCCAGCAGTACCAGGACTAGCGGGCCTACCTACGAGCAGTACTTC. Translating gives CASSTRTSGPTYEQYF.

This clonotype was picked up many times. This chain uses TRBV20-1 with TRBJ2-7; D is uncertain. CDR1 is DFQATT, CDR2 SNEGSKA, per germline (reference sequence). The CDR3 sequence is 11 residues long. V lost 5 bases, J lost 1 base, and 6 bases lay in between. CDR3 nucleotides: TGCAGTGCTCCTCTGTCCTACGAGCAGTACTTC. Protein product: CSAPLSYEQYF.

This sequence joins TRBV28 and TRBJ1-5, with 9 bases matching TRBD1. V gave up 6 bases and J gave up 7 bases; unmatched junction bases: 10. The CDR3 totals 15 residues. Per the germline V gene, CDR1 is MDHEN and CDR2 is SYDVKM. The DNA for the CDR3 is TGTGCCAGCAGACCGGACAGGGGACTAGACCAGCCCCAGCATTTT. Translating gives CASRPDRGLDQPQHF.

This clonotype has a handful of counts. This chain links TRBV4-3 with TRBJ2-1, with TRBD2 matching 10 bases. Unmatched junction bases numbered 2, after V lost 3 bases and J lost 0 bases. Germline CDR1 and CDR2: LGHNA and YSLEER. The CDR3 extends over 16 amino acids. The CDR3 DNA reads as TGCGCCAGCAGCCAGTCTAGCGGGAGCTCCTACAATGAGCAGTTCTTC. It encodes CASSQSSGSSYNEQFF.

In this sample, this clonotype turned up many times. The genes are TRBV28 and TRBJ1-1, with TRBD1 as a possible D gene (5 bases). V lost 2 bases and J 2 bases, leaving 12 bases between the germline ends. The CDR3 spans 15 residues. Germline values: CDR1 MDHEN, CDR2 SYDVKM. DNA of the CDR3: TGTGCCAGCAGTTTAGAAGGACACCTAAACACTGAAGCTTTCTTT. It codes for CASSLEGHLNTEAFF.

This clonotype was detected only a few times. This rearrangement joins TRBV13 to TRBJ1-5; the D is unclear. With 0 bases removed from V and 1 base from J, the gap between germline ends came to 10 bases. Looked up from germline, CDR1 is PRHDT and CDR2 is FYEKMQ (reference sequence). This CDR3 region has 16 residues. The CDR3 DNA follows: TGTGCCAGCAGCTTAGGCTCTCCGGCGAGCAATCAGCCCCAGCATTTT. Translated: CASSLGSPASNQPQHF.

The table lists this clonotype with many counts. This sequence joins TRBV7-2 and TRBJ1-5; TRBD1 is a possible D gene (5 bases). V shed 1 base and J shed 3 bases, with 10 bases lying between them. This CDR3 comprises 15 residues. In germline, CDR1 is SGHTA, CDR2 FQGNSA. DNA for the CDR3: TGTGCCAGCAGCTTAGGCGCAGGGTTCAATCAGCCCCAGCATTTT. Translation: CASSLGAGFNQPQHF.

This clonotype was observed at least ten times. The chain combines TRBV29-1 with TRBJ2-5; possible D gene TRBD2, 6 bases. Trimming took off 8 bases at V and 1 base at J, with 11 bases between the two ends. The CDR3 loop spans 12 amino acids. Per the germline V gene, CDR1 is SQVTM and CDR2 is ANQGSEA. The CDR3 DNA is TGCAGCCTGTGGGACTCCCAAGAGACCCAGTACTTC. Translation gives CSLWDSQETQYF.

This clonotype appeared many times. The CDR3 reads CASSLPGGHTSYNEQFF. For the CDR3, the DNA is TGTGCCAGCAGCTTGCCTGGGGGACACACTTCCTACAATGAGCAGTTCTTC. The rearrangement links TRBV5-4 to TRBJ2-1, with D perhaps TRBD1 (6 bases). Germline CDR1 and CDR2: SGHNT and YYREEE (reference sequence). The CDR3 runs to 17 residues. V was pared by 1 base and J by 1 base, with 15 bases between.

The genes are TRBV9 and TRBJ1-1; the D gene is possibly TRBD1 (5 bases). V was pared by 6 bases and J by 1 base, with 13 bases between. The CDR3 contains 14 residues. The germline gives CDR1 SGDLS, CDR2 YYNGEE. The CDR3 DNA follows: TGTGCCAGCACCCGCGAGGGGCAGAACACTGAAGCTTTCTTT. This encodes CASTREGQNTEAFF.

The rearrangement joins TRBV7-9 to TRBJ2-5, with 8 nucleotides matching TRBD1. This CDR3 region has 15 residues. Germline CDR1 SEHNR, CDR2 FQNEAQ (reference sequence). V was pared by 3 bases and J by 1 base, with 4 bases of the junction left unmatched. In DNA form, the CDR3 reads TGTGCCAGCAGCTTTAGGCAGGGGGCCCAAGAGACCCAGTACTTC. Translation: CASSFRQGAQETQYF.

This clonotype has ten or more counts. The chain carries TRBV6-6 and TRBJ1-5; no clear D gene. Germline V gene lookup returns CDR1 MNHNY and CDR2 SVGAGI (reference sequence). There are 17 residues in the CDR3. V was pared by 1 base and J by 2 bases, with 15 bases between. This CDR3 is CASSYFQDSGGNQPQHF. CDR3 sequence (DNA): TGTGCCAGCAGTTACTTCCAGGATTCTGGGGGCAATCAGCCCCAGCATTTT.

CDR3 bases: TGTGCCACCAGCCTTGGGGCTCCACCGGTAGATACGCAGTATTTT. This translates into CATSLGAPPVDTQYF. The chain combines TRBV24-1 with TRBJ2-3; possibly TRBD1 for D (5 bases). Trimming left V 7 bases short and J 5 bases short, with 18 bases between. Germline loops: CDR1 KGHDR, CDR2 SFDVKD. There are 15 residues in the CDR3.

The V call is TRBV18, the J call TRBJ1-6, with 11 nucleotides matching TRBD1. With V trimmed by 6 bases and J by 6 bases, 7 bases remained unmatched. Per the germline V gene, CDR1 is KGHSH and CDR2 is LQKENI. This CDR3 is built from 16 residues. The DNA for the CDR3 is TGTGCCAGCTCGCGCGGACAGGGGGCATCTAATTCACCCCTCCACTTT. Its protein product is CASSRGQGASNSPLHF.

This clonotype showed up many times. This CDR3 reads CSARFRGPDTQYF. The CDR3 bases are TGCAGTGCTAGGTTCAGGGGACCAGATACGCAGTATTTT. V and J are TRBV20-1 and TRBJ2-3, with D possibly TRBD1 on 6 matching bases. This CDR3 spans 13 amino acids. From germline, CDR1 is DFQATT and CDR2 SNEGSKA (reference sequence). V was shortened by 3 bases and J by 4 bases, with 11 bases between the two germline ends.